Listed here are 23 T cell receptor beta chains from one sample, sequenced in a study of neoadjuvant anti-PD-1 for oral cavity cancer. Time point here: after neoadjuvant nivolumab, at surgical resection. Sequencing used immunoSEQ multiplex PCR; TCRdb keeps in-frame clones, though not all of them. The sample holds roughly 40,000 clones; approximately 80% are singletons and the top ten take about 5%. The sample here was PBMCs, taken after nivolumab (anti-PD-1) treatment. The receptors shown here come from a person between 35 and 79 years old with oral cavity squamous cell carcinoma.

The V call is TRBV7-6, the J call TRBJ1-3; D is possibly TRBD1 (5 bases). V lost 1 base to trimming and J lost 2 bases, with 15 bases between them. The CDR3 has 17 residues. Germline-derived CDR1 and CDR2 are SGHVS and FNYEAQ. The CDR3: CASSLGATGAPGNTIYF. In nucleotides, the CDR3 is TGTGCCAGCAGCTTAGGGGCCACTGGGGCCCCTGGAAACACCATATATTTT.

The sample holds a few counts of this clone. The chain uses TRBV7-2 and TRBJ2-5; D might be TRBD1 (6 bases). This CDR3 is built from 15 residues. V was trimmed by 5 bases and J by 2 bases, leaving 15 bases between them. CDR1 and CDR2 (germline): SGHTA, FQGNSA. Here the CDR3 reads CASSLNGQLQETQYF. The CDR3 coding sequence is TGTGCCAGCAGCCTCAATGGACAGCTACAAGAGACCCAGTACTTC.

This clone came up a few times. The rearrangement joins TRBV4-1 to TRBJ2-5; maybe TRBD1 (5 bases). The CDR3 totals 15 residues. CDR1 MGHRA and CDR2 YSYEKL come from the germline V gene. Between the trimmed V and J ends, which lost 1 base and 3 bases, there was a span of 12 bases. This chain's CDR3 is CASSQGQTQEETQYF. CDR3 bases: TGCGCCAGCAGCCAAGGACAGACACAAGAAGAGACCCAGTACTTC.

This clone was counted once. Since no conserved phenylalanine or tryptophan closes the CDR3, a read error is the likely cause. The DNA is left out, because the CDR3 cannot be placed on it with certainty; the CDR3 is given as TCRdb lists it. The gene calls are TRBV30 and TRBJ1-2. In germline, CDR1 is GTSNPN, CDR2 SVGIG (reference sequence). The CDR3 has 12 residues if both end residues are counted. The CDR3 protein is CAWSRVGIDRFI.

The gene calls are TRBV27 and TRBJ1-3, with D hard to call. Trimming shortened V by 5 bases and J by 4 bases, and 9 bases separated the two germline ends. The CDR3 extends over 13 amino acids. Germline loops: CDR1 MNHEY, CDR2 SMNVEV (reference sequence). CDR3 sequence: CASSNLGGNTIYF. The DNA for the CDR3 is TGTGCCAGCAGTAATCTCGGCGGAAACACCATATATTTT.

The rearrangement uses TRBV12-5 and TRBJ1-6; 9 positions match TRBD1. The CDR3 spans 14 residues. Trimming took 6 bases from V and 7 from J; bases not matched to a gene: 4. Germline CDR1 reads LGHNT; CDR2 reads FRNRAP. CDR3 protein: CASGFGTGNSPLHF. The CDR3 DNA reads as TGTGCTAGTGGGTTTGGGACAGGGAATTCACCCCTCCACTTT.

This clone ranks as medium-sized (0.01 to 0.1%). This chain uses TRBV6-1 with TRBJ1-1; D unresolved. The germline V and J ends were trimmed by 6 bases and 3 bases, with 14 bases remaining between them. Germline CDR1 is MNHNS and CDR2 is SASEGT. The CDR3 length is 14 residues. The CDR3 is CASRNYVGDTEAFF. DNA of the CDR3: TGTGCCAGCAGAAATTATGTCGGGGACACTGAAGCTTTCTTT.

The CDR3: CASSLEPGGTDTQYF. In DNA form, the CDR3 reads TGTGCCAGCAGCTTAGAGCCAGGGGGCACAGATACGCAGTATTTT. The chain has TRBV11-3 and TRBJ2-3; D possibly corresponds to TRBD1 (6 bases). V was pared by 0 bases and J by 1 base, with 8 bases between. Germline V lookup: CDR1 SGHNT, CDR2 YENEEA. CDR3 length: 15 amino acids.

In DNA form, the CDR3 reads TGTGCCAGTAGTTTCGGGAGCGGGACGGGCACCGGGGAGCTGTTTTTT. Translation gives CASSFGSGTGTGELFF. The V and J genes are TRBV19 and TRBJ2-2; 7 positions match TRBD2. The CDR3 runs 16 residues. Germline CDR1 is LNHDA and CDR2 is SQIVND (reference sequence). V lost 5 bases, J lost 4 bases, and 10 bases stayed unmatched.

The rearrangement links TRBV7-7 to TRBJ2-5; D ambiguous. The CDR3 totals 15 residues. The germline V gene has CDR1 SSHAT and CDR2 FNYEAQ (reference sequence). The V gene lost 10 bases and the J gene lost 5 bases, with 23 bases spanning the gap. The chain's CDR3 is CAIRLSFSQPETQYF. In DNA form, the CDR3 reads TGTGCCATCCGTTTATCCTTCTCCCAGCCGGAGACCCAGTACTTC.

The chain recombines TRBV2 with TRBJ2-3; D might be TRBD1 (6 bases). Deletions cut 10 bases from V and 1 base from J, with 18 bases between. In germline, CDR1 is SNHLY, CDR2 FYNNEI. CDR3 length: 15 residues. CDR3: CATDTGYGGTDTQYF. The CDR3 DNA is TGTGCCACCGACACAGGGTACGGGGGCACAGATACGCAGTATTTT.

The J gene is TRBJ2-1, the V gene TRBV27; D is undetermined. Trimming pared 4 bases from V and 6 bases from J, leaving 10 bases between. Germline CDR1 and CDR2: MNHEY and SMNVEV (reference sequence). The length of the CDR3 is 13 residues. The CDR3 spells CASSSTPRNEQFF. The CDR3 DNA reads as TGTGCCAGCAGTTCCACCCCCCGCAATGAGCAGTTCTTC.

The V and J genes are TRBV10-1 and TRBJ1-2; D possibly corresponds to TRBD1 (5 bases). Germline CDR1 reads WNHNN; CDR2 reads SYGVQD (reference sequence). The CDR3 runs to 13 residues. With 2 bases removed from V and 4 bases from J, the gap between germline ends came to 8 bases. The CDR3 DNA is TGCGCCAGCAGTGAGGCAGGGTCCTATGGCTACACCTTC. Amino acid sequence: CASSEAGSYGYTF.

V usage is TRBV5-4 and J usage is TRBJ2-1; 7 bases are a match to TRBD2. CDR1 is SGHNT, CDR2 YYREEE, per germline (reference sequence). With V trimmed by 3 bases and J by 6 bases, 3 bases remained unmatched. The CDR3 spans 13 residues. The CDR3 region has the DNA TGTGCCAGCAGCTGGGGGGGAGCCAATGAGCAGTTCTTC. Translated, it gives CASSWGGANEQFF.

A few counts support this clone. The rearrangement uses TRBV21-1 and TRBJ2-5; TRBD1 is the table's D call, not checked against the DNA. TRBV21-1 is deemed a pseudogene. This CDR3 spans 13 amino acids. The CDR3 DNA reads TGTGCCAGCAGCAGTGGGGGCGAAGAGACCCAGTACTTC. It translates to CASSSGGEETQYF.

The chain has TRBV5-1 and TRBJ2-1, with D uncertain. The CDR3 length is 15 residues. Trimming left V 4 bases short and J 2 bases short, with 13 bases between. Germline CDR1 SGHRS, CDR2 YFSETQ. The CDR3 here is CASSKVWGTYNEQFF. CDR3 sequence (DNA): TGCGCCAGCAGCAAAGTTTGGGGTACCTACAATGAGCAGTTCTTC.

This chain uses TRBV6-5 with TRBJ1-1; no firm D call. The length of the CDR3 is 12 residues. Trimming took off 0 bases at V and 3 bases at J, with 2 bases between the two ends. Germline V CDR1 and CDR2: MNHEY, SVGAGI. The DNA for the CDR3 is TGTGCCAGCAGTTACTCAGACACTGAAGCTTTCTTT. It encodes CASSYSDTEAFF.

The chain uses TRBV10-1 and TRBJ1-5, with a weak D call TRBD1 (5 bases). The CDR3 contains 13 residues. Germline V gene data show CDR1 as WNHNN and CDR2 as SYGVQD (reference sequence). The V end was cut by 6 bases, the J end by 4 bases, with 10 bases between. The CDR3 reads CASSQTGNQPQHF. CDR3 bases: TGCGCCAGCAGCCAAACAGGAAATCAGCCCCAGCATTTT.

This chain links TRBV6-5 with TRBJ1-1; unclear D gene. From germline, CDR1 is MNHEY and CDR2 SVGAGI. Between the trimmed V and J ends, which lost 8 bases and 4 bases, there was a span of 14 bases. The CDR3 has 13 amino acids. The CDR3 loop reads CASGSGKRTEAFF. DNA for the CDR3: TGTGCCAGCGGGTCCGGGAAACGCACTGAAGCTTTCTTT.

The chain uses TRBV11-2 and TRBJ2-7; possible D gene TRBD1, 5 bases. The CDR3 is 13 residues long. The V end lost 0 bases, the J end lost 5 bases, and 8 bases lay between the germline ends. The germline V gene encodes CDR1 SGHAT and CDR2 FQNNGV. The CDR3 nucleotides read TGTGCCAGCAGCTTAGAGGTCAGGGACGAGCAGTACTTC. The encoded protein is CASSLEVRDEQYF.

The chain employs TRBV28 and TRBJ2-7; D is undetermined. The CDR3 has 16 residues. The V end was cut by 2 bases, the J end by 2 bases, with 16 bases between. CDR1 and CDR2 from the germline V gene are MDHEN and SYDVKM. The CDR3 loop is CASSLEGGSRAYEQYF. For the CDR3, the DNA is TGTGCCAGCAGTTTAGAAGGTGGCAGCCGAGCCTACGAGCAGTACTTC.

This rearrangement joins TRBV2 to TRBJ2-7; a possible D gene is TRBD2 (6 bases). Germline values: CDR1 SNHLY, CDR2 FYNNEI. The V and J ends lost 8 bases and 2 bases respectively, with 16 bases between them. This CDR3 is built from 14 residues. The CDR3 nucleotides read TGTGCCAGCTGCCTGACTAGTAGACCCTACGAGCAGTACTTC. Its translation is CASCLTSRPYEQYF.

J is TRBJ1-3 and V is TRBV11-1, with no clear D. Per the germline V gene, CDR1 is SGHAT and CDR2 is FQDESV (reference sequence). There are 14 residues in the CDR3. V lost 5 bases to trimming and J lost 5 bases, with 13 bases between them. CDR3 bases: TGTGCCAGCAGCCATGGGAGGGAGAGAAACACCATATATTTT. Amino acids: CASSHGRERNTIYF.